This TCR beta chain was obtained from a study of beta chain features in type 1 diabetes. Study information: Age, gender and cell yields were alike across patients and healthy donors.

Overall study results and limits: Shorter TCRB CDR3s, moderately but significantly so, were found in Type 1 diabetes patients in all four CD4+ subsets. Across patients, naive, central memory and Treg TCRB repertoires exhibited apparently greater similarity than was observed across healthy donors. More deletions and fewer insertions at VDJ junctions were found in patients with type 1 diabetes.

This clone was found a few times. Its antigen is not known. Germline V lookup: CDR1 SGHAT, CDR2 FQNNGV. The CDR3 loop spans 15 amino acids. V was pared by 4 bases and J by 5 bases, with 17 bases between. The sequenced template was cDNA made from the entire isolated RNA. Here immunoSEQ multiplex PCR was the method, and the copy in TCRdb shows in-frame clones only, minus some. The sample has more than 300,000 clones; around 8.5% are singletons. The V gene is TRBV11-2, the J gene TRBJ2-5; D is possibly TRBD2 (6 bases). The source of this sequence is a man between 25 and 39 years old with type 1 diabetes. Material: central memory CD4+ T cells from blood. The CDR3 bases are TGTGCCAGCAGCTCTCTGCGGGGCCGGCAGGAGACCCAGTACTTC. Amino acids: CASSSLRGRQETQYF.